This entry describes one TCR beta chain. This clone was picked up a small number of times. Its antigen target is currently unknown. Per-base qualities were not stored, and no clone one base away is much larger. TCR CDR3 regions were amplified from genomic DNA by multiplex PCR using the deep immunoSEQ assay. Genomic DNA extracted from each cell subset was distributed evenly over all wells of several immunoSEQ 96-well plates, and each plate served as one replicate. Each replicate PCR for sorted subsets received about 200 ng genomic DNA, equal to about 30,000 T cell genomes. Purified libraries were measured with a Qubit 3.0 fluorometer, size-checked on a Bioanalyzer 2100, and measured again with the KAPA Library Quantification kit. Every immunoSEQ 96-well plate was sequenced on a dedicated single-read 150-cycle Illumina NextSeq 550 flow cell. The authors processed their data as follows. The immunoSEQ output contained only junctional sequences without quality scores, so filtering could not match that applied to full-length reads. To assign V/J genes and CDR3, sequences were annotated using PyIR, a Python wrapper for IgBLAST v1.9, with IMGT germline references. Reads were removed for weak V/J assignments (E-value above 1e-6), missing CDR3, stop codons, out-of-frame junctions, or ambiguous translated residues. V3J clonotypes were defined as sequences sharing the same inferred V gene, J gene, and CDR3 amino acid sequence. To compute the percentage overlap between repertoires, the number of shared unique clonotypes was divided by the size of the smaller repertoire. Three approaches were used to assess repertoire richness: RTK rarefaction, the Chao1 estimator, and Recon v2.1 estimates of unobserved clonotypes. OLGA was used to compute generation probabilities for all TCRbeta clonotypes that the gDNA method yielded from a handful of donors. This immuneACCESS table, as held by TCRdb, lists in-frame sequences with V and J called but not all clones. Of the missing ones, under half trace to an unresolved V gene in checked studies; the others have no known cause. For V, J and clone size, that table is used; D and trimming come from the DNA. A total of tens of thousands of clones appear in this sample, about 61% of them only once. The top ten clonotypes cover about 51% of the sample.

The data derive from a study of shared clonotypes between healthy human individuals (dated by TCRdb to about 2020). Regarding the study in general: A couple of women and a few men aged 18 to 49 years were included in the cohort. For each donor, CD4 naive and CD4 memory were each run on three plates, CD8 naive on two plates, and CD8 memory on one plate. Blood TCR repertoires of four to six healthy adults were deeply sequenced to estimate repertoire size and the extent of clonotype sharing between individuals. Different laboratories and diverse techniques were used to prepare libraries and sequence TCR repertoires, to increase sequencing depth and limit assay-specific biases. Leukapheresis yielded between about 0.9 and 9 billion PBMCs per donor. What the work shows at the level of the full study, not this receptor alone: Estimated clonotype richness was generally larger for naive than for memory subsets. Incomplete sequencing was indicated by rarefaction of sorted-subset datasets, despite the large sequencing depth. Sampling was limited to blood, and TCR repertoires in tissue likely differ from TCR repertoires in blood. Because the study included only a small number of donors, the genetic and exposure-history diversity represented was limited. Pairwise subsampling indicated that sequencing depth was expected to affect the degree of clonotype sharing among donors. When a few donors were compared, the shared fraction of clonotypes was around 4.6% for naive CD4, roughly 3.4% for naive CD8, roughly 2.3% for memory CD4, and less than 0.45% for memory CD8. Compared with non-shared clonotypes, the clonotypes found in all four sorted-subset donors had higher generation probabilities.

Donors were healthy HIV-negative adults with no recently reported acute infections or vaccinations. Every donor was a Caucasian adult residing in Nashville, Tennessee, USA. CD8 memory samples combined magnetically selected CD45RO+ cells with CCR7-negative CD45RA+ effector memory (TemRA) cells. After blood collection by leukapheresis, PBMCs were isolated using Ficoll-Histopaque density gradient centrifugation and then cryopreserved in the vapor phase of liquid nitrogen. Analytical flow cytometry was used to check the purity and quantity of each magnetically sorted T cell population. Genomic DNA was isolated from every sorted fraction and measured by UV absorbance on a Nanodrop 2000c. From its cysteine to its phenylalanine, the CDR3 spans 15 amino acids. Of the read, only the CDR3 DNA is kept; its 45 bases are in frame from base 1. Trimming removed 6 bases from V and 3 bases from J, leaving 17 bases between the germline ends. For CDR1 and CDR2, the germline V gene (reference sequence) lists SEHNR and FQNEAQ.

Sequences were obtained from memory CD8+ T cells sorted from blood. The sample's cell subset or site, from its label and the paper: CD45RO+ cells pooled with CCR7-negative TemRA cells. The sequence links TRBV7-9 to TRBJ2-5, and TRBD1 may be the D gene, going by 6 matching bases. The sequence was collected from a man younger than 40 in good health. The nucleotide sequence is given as TGTGCCAGCAGGGAGCAGGGGCGACGGGAAGAGACCCAGTACTTC. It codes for CASREQGRREETQYF. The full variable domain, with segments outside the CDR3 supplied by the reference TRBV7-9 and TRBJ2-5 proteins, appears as DTGVSQNPRHKITKRGQNVTFRCDPISEHNRLYWYRQTLGQGPEFLTYFQNEAQLEKSRLLSDRFSAERPKGSFSTLEIQRTEQGDSAMYLCASREQGRREETQYFGPGTRLLVL.